This TCR beta chain was observed in a study of vaccination effects on CD4 cells after COVID-19. General study points: Infection-derived and vaccine-derived clones contracted markedly late after vaccination.

Here immunoSEQ multiplex PCR was the method, and the copy in TCRdb shows in-frame clones only, minus some. The table includes tens of thousands of clones, approximately 79% detected once. For this clone: The antigen is not known.

Germline V gene sequence: CDR1 KGHSH, CDR2 LQKENI. V lost 3 bases and J lost 1, with 9 bases in between. This CDR3 spans 14 amino acids. After expansion with viral peptide pools in the ViraFEST assay, antigen-specific CD4+ T cells were sequenced. The culture ran for roughly ten days, and then CD4+ T cells were isolated. Nucleocapsid antibodies were negative in the vaccine recipients, who had never had SARS-CoV-2 infection. A density of more than 1.5 million PBMC per well was used; these cells were cultured with around 11 IU/ml IL-2 and around 10 ug/ml peptides. Half the medium was swapped for IL-2 medium on days 3 and 7.

The chain joins TRBV18 to TRBJ1-1; a possible D gene is TRBD1 (5 bases). The sequencing here drew on CD4+ T cells from PBMCs cultured with HCoV-229E spike peptides, taken before COVID-19 vaccination. The source of this sequence is a human donor who received a COVID-19 vaccine. The CDR3 DNA is TGTGCCAGCTCACCTGGGACGGCGAACACTGAAGCTTTCTTT. This encodes CASSPGTANTEAFF.